What follows describes a single TCR beta chain. Its antigen is as yet unknown. The CDR3 has 17 amino acids. The trim removed 7 bases at V and 6 bases at J, leaving 16 bases unmatched. CDR1 and CDR2 from the germline V gene are MNHEY and SMNVEV (reference sequence). This entry belongs to a study of shared clonotypes between healthy human individuals. TCRdb's table, derived via immunoSEQ multiplex PCR, lists solely in-frame clones and lacks some. The sample shows approximately 1.9 million clones, roughly 93% of them seen only once. Naive CD8 cells lacked CD45RO and underwent positive selection for CCR7, leaving out terminally differentiated effector memory CD45RA+ cells. Whole-study findings and limits: Generation probabilities of non-shared clonotypes were lower (relative to those shared by all four donors). Clonotype sharing levels among donors were expected to vary with sequencing depth.

The sequence was collected from a man between 18 and 29 years old in good health. Some clones in this sample may be carry-over from other donors' samples. The V gene is TRBV27, the J gene TRBJ1-2; 11 nucleotides line up with TRBD1. The sequenced sample consisted of naive CD8+ T cells from PBMCs. The CDR3 loop reads CASKQDRGLDTKNGYTF. The DNA of the CDR3 is TGTGCCAGCAAACAGGACAGGGGGCTCGACACTAAGAATGGCTACACCTTC.